This T cell receptor (beta chain) stems from a study of blood T cell repertoires in COVID-19. Study details: Collection of acute and convalescent COVID-19 samples took place in the United States, Italy and Spain.

This clone showed up just once. In the original analysis: Estimates of nucleated cell counts were drawn from the amplification of reference gene primers. Profiling relied on immunoSEQ multiplex PCR, and the TCRdb table lists in-frame clones only, not all of them. From that table come the V and J calls and clone size; the DNA was used to work out D and trimming. Seen here are some 100,000 clones, roughly nine tenths observed once, and the top ten hold about 7.4%. Specimen: peripheral blood. This clonotype was sampled from a man aged 25 to 45 in a cohort sampled during active COVID-19.

The CDR3 loop reads CSASWGYTDSTYEQYF. The CDR3 nucleotides are TGCAGTGCTAGTTGGGGTTACACGGACAGTACCTACGAGCAGTACTTC. The chain combines TRBV20-1 with TRBJ2-7, with D possibly matching TRBD1 (6 bases). CDR1 is DFQATT and CDR2 is SNEGSKA in the germline V gene (reference sequence). This CDR3 is 16 amino acids long. V lost 3 bases and J lost 2, with 20 bases in between.